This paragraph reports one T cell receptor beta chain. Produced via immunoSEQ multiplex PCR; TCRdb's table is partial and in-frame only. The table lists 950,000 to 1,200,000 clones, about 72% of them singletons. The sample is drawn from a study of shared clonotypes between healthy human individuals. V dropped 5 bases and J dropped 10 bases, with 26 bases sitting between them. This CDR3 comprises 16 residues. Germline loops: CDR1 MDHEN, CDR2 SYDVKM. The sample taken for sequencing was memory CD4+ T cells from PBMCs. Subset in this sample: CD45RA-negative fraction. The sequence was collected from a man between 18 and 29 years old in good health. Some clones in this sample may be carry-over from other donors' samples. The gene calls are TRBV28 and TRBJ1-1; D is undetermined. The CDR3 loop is CASSRSGPLLGIGAFF. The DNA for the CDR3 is TGTGCCAGCAGTAGATCCGGGCCGCTCTTAGGGATTGGAGCTTTCTTT.